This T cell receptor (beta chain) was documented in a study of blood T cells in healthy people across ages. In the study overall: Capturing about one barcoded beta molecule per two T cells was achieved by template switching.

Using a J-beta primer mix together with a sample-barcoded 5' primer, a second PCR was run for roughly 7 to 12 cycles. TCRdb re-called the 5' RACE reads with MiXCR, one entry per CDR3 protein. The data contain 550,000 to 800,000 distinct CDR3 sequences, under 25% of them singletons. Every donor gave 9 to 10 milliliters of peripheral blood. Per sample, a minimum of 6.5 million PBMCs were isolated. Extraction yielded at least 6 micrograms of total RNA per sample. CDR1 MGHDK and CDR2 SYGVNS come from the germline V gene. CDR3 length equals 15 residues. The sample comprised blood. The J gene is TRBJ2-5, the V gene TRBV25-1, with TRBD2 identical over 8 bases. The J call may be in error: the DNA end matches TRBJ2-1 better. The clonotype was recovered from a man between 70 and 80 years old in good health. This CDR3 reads CASSRSREAYNEQFF. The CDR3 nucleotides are TGTGCCAGCAGCCGCTCGCGGGAGGCCTACAATGAGCAGTTCTTC.